This note documents a single T cell receptor (beta chain) sequence. The antigen is not known. The germline V gene has CDR1 LGHNA and CDR2 YSLEER. V was cut by 4 bases and J by 4 bases, with 11 bases left in between. This CDR3 is built from 14 residues. TCRdb keeps only in-frame clones here, not all; method: immunoSEQ multiplex PCR. Of more than 2 million clones listed, 85% to 95% are singletons. This record comes from a study of shared clonotypes between healthy human individuals. Study at large: Per donor, CD8 memory used one plate, CD8 naive used two, CD4 memory used three and CD4 naive used three.

CD45RA+ naive and CD45RA-negative memory subsets were separated from CD4+ cells. General observations from the study: Non-shared clonotypes displayed generation probabilities falling below those of clonotypes present in all four donors. On the whole, naive subsets had larger estimated richness than memory subsets had.

The specimen sequenced was naive CD4+ T cells sorted from blood. The subset denotes: CD45RA+ positively selected. V and J are TRBV4-3 and TRBJ1-3, with D perhaps TRBD1 (6 bases). This receptor was taken from a man between 18 and 35 years old in good health. DNA of the CDR3: TGCGCCAGCAGCCCACGGACAGCCGGAAACACCATATATTTT. Amino acid sequence: CASSPRTAGNTIYF.